Presented here are 23 T cell receptor beta chains from one specimen sequenced in a study of beta chain features in type 1 diabetes. Study results and limitations: Across all four CD4+ subsets, people with type 1 diabetes showed modestly shorter TCRB CDR3s.

Expressed TCRB transcripts were sequenced after all isolated RNA was converted to cDNA. Assay: immunoSEQ multiplex PCR; the TCRdb copy retains only in-frame clones and omits some. The table includes roughly 240,000 clones, around 24% detected once. Antigen specificity for these receptors is unknown. Sequencing used naive CD4+ T cells from blood. The receptors originated from a woman in her twenties or thirties with type 1 diabetes.

The chain carries TRBV11-2 and TRBJ2-1; 7 bases map to TRBD2. CDR3 length: 14 residues. Trimming removed 4 bases from V and 3 bases from J; junction bases left unmatched: 3. Germline V gene sequence: CDR1 SGHAT, CDR2 FQNNGV. CDR3 DNA: TGTGCCAGCAGCTCCCTAGCGGACTACAATGAGCAGTTCTTC. Residues: CASSSLADYNEQFF.

The sample holds a few counts of this clone. This rearrangement joins TRBV7-9 to TRBJ2-7; 9 nucleotides align to TRBD1. From germline, CDR1 is SEHNR and CDR2 FQNEAQ (reference sequence). The V segment lost 5 bases and the J segment 1 base; nucleotides outside the gene matches: 6. This CDR3 spans 15 amino acids. The CDR3 loop is CASSPRQGVSYEQYF. In DNA form, the CDR3 reads TGTGCCAGCAGCCCTCGACAGGGGGTTTCCTACGAGCAGTACTTC.

This clone was seen a handful of times. This chain links TRBV2 with TRBJ1-4; possibly TRBD1 for D (5 bases). The CDR3 contains 14 residues. Trimming pared 7 bases from V and 3 bases from J, leaving 12 bases between. Germline V CDR1 and CDR2: SNHLY, FYNNEI. In DNA, the CDR3 is TGTGCCAGCAATCCCAGGGTGGCTAATGAAAAACTGTTTTTT. Its protein product is CASNPRVANEKLFF.

This chain joins TRBV7-2 and TRBJ2-5, with TRBD2 matching 8 bases. The CDR3 is 14 residues long. The germline gives CDR1 SGHTA, CDR2 FQGNSA. J lost 7 bases, V lost 5 bases, and 9 bases had no gene match. As DNA, the CDR3 is TGTGCCAGCAGCCTCGGACTAGCCGGGGGGACCCAGTACTTC. Translating it yields CASSLGLAGGTQYF. The full variable domain, its missing parts supplied by reference TRBV7-2 and TRBJ2-5, is GAGVSQSPSNKVTEKGKDVELRCDPISGHTALYWYRQSLGQGLEFLIYFQGNSAPDKSGLPSDRFSAERTGGSVSTLTIQRTQQEDSAVYLCASSLGLAGGTQYFGPGTRLLVL.

This clone appeared a few times. The genes are TRBV30 and TRBJ2-5, with a possible D match to TRBD1 (7 bases). This CDR3 contains 13 residues. Germline lookup yields CDR1 GTSNPN and CDR2 SVGIG (reference sequence). V was cut by 2 bases and J by 8 bases, with 15 bases left in between. The CDR3 protein is CAWSRGQGDTQYF. CDR3 bases: TGTGCCTGGAGTCGGGGGCAGGGGGACACCCAGTACTTC.

With regard to this clone: Other DNA sequences in this specimen translate into the identical CDR3. The chain joins TRBV5-1 to TRBJ2-7; 7 positions agree with TRBD1. The CDR3 is 13 amino acids. The germline V gene encodes CDR1 SGHRS and CDR2 YFSETQ. J lost 4 bases, V lost 4 bases, and 5 bases had no gene match. The CDR3 reads CASSRDREYEQYF. The CDR3 DNA reads TGCGCCAGCAGCCGTGACAGGGAATACGAGCAGTACTTC.

The chain has TRBV18 and TRBJ2-3; the D is unclear. Germline V lookup: CDR1 KGHSH, CDR2 LQKENI. This CDR3 is built from 13 residues. V gave up 3 bases and J gave up 6 bases, with 10 bases separating them. CDR3 in amino acids: CASSPSFPDTQYF. The CDR3 nucleotides read TGTGCCAGCTCACCGAGCTTCCCCGATACGCAGTATTTT.

This chain links TRBV11-2 with TRBJ2-1; TRBD2 agrees at 9 bases. Germline assignment: CDR1 SGHAT and CDR2 FQNNGV. The trim removed 5 bases at V and 4 bases at J, leaving 9 bases unmatched. This CDR3 region has 16 residues. The CDR3 region has the DNA TGTGCCAGCAGCCCCTCGGCGGGAGGGCTTTACAATGAGCAGTTCTTC. This sequence encodes CASSPSAGGLYNEQFF.

The chain carries TRBV27 and TRBJ2-3, with 7 bases matching TRBD1. The CDR3 contains 14 residues. CDR1 and CDR2 (germline): MNHEY, SMNVEV (reference sequence). J lost 6 bases, V lost 3 bases, and 6 bases had no gene match. CDR3 sequence: CASSLTGTKDTQYF. CDR3 DNA: TGTGCCAGCAGTTTGACAGGGACCAAGGATACGCAGTATTTT.

V gene TRBV30 combines with J gene TRBJ1-2, with TRBD1 matching over 7 bases. Losses at the gene ends were 7 bases for V and 7 bases for J; bases not matched to a gene: 15. Germline V lookup: CDR1 GTSNPN, CDR2 SVGIG (reference sequence). The CDR3 consists of 14 residues. In nucleotides, the CDR3 is TGTGCCTTTACCCCGACAGGGATTTTAGGTGGCTACACCTTC. Translation gives CAFTPTGILGGYTF.

The chain carries TRBV7-3 and TRBJ2-3; D may be TRBD2 (5 bases). Per germline, CDR1 SGHTA and CDR2 FQGTGA. CDR3 length equals 14 residues. V was trimmed by 1 base and J by 4 bases, leaving 9 bases between them. The CDR3: CASSLSGSADTQYF. CDR3 nucleotides: TGTGCCAGCAGCTTAAGTGGGAGCGCAGATACGCAGTATTTT.

Only a few counts were recorded for this clone. V gene TRBV19 combines with J gene TRBJ2-1; TRBD2 agrees at 7 bases. The junction had 8 bases not matched to a gene; V was cut back by 7 bases and J by 5 bases. The CDR3 consists of 14 residues. Germline V CDR1 and CDR2: LNHDA, SQIVND (reference sequence). CDR3: CASTGTNEDNEQFF. DNA for the CDR3: TGTGCCAGTACCGGGACTAATGAGGACAATGAGCAGTTCTTC.

V is TRBV5-1 and J is TRBJ2-1; 13 bases fit TRBD2. This CDR3 contains 17 residues. Germline lookup yields CDR1 SGHRS and CDR2 YFSETQ. V dropped 2 bases and J dropped 5; count of bases not matched to a gene: 7. CDR3 DNA sequence: TGCGCCAGCAGCTTCGGACTAGCGGGAGTCTTAAACAATGAGCAGTTCTTC. It translates to CASSFGLAGVLNNEQFF.

This chain links TRBV7-2 with TRBJ2-3; TRBD2 matches at 10 bases. Looked up from germline, CDR1 is SGHTA and CDR2 is FQGNSA. Trimming at V came to 5 bases and at J to 4 bases, leaving 3 bases not matched to a gene. This CDR3 has 14 residues. In DNA form, the CDR3 reads TGTGCCAGCAGCCCTAGCGGGAGCTCAGATACGCAGTATTTT. Amino acids: CASSPSGSSDTQYF.

To note about this clone: The junction shows a germline mismatch at one end, possibly a read error. The genes are TRBV9 and TRBJ2-5; 9 bases fit TRBD2. Germline CDR1 reads SGDLS; CDR2 reads YYNGEE. The CDR3 covers 14 residues. CDR3 in DNA: TGTGCCAGCAGTGTAGCGGGAGTCGGAGAGACCCAGTACTTC. As protein: CASSVAGVGETQYF. The variable domain in full, with the rest retrieved from reference TRBV9 and TRBJ2-5, is DSGVTQTPKHLITATGQRVTLRCSPRSGDLSVYWYQQSLDQGLQFLIQYYNGEERAKGNILERFSAQQFPDLHSELNLSSLELGDSALYFCASSVAGVGETQYFGPGTRLLVL.

This clone was observed a handful of times. This chain joins TRBV19 and TRBJ2-7; a possible D gene is TRBD2 (6 bases). This CDR3 region has 17 residues. The V gene's germline CDR1 is LNHDA and CDR2 SQIVND (reference sequence). V was pared by 6 bases and J by 6 bases, with 27 bases between. CDR3 coding DNA: TGTGCCAGTAGCCTCCCCTCCTCCTTTGGCGGGGCCTCCGAGCAGTACTTC. Translation gives CASSLPSSFGGASEQYF.

The chain uses TRBV7-8 and TRBJ2-1; 7 positions agree with TRBD2. Looked up from germline, CDR1 is SGHVS and CDR2 is FQNEAQ. After removal of 4 bases from V and 2 bases from J, the junction contained 5 bases not matched to a gene. The CDR3 contains 15 residues. CDR3 sequence reads: CASSWVAGTYNEQFF. Written as DNA, the CDR3 is TGTGCCAGCAGCTGGGTAGCGGGCACCTACAATGAGCAGTTCTTC.

Only a few counts were recorded for this clone. The V call is TRBV28, the J call TRBJ2-1; 8 nucleotides align to TRBD2. The CDR3 spans 16 residues. The V gene's germline CDR1 is MDHEN and CDR2 SYDVKM. Trimming removed 5 bases from V and 6 bases from J; junction bases left unmatched: 12. Here the CDR3 DNA reads TGTGCCAGCAGTCTCCTCTCCCGCGGGAGGTTCAATGAGCAGTTCTTC. It encodes CASSLLSRGRFNEQFF.

This clone was observed a few times. The V gene is TRBV27, the J gene TRBJ1-2; 8 bases map to TRBD1. After removal of 7 bases from V and 8 bases from J, the junction contained 18 bases not matched to a gene. CDR3 length equals 16 residues. Germline assignment: CDR1 MNHEY and CDR2 SMNVEV (reference sequence). Here the CDR3 DNA reads TGTGCCAGCACCAACTACCAAATGGACAGGGTAGAGGGCTACACCTTC. It translates to CASTNYQMDRVEGYTF.

This clone was observed a handful of times. The rearrangement uses TRBV29-1 and TRBJ2-3; TRBD2 matches 9 bases. The CDR3 is 14 residues long. After removal of 5 bases from V and 2 bases from J, the junction contained 5 bases not matched to a gene. In germline, CDR1 is SQVTM, CDR2 ANQGSEA. CDR3 amino acids: CSVKTSGYTDTQYF. The DNA of the CDR3 is TGCAGCGTTAAGACTAGCGGTTACACAGATACGCAGTATTTT.

The chain combines TRBV4-1 with TRBJ1-1, with 8 nucleotides matching TRBD1. Trimming cost V 0 bases and J 10 bases; bases outside gene matches: 10. This CDR3 has 15 amino acids. Germline V gene lookup returns CDR1 MGHRA and CDR2 YSYEKL. CDR3 DNA sequence: TGCGCCAGCAGCCAAGAAGGGGCAGGGGGCCTCCCAGCTTTCTTT. Encoded protein: CASSQEGAGGLPAFF.

The chain couples TRBV9 to TRBJ2-1; D is unclear. The CDR3 runs to 13 residues. Germline loops: CDR1 SGDLS, CDR2 YYNGEE. Deletions cut 0 bases from V and 9 bases from J, with 10 bases between. CDR3 bases: TGTGCCAGCAGCGTAGTCGGGTATGGTGAGCAGTTCTTC. Translated: CASSVVGYGEQFF.

The V gene is TRBV20-1, the J gene TRBJ2-4, with TRBD2 identical over 10 bases. The ends lost 3 bases at V and 16 bases at J; junction bases unmatched: 3. This CDR3 is built from 10 residues. The V gene's germline CDR1 is DFQATT and CDR2 SNEGSKA (reference sequence). In nucleotides, the CDR3 is TGCAGTGCTAGGACTAGCGGGTTATACTTC. It encodes CSARTSGLYF.